The table lists the clone carrying this T cell receptor (beta chain) with a few counts. No antigen is known for it. This record comes from a study of identical twins. Overall study results and limits: Abundant beta clonotypes from cord blood had fewer insertions, unlike memory repertoires, which showed none. For out-of-frame alpha sequences shared by twins, low generation probability was in excess.

TCRdb passed the 5' RACE reads through MiXCR, listing each CDR3 protein once. The sample records 1.5 million to 2 million distinct CDR3 sequences, less than 35% being singletons. Germline lookup yields CDR1 SGHTA and CDR2 FQGNSA. The length of the CDR3 is 13 residues. V was trimmed by 3 bases and J by 2 bases, leaving 8 bases between them. The sequenced sample was cord blood. This receptor was obtained from a newborn girl in good health. This chain connects TRBV7-2 to TRBJ2-7; D not certain. CDR3 DNA sequence: TGTGCCAGCAGCTTCCTGAACCCCTACGAGCAGTACTTC. It yields the protein CASSFLNPYEQYF.